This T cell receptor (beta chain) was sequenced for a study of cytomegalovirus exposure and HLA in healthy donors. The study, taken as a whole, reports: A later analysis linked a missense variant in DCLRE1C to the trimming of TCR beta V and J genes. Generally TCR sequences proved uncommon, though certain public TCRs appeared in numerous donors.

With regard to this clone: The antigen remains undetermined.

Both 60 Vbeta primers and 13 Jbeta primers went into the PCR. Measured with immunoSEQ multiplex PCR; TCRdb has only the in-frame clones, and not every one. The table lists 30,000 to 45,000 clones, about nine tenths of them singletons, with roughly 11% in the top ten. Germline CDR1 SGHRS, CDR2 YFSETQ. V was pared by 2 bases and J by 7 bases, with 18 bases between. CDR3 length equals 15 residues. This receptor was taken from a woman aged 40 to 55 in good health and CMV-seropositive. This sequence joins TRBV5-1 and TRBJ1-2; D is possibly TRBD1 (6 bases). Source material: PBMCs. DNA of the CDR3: TGCGCCAGCAGCTTTCGGGAAGGACAGACGAGTGGCTACACCTTC. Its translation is CASSFREGQTSGYTF.